This T cell receptor beta chain comes out of a study of CD8 T cells in ankylosing spondylitis. Study results and limitations: Eight highly homologous variants made up a TCR beta motif, and this motif appeared characteristic of ankylosing spondylitis blood.

Remarks on this clonotype: The antigen is undetermined.

Each CDR3 protein gets one entry after TCRdb re-called the 5' RACE reads with MiXCR. The sample has some 130,000 distinct CDR3 sequences, roughly 18% seen once. CDR1 is SEHNR, CDR2 FQNEAQ, per germline (reference sequence). The CDR3 runs 13 residues. Trimming stripped 6 bases from V and 3 bases from J, with 11 bases between. The sequenced material came from blood, either unsorted or a sorted T cell fraction (not recorded which). This rearrangement joins TRBV7-9 to TRBJ1-2, with D unclear. The sequence derives from a male donor with ankylosing spondylitis. CDR3 sequence reads: CASRGGVDYGYTF. The CDR3 DNA follows: TGTGCCAGCAGGGGCGGGGTTGACTATGGCTACACCTTC.